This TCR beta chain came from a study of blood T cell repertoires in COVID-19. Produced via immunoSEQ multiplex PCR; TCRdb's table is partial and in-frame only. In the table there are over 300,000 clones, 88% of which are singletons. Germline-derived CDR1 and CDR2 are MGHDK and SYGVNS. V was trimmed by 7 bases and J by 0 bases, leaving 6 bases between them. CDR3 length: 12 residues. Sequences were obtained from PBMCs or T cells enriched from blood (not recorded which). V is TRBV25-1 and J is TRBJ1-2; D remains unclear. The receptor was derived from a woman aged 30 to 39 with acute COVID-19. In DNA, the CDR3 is TGTGCCAGCAACAGAGCTAACTATGGCTACACCTTC. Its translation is CASNRANYGYTF.